Listed below are T cell receptor beta chains from one sample, sequenced in a study of blood T cell repertoires in COVID-19. Only in-frame clones appear in the TCRdb table, and some are missing; sequencing was by immunoSEQ multiplex PCR. The sample consists of about 110,000 clones, around 80% of them appearing once. The sequencing input was peripheral blood. The receptors were gathered from a man in his 70s with active or convalescent COVID-19. Both conserved end residues are part of each CDR3. The D gene is left open where the match is weak. The size entry is marked missing in some rows and otherwise reads once, few, many or a size class.

>TRBJ2-3|-|TRBD1|TRBV7-3
CASSRTGGSDTQYF
TGTGCCAGCAGCCGGACAGGGGGCTCGGATACGCAGTATTTT
>TRBJ1-2|few|TRBD1|TRBV28
CASSFSGTGGYGYTF
TGTGCCAGCAGTTTCTCGGGGACAGGGGGCTATGGCTACACCTTC
>TRBJ2-1|-|-|TRBV7-5
CARPSGGSGNEQFF
TGTGCCAGACCTAGCGGGGGAAGTGGTAATGAGCAGTTCTTC
>TRBJ2-5|-|TRBD2|TRBV24-1
CATSDFRTSGRAETQYF
TGTGCCACCAGTGATTTTCGGACTAGCGGGAGAGCAGAGACCCAGTACTTC
>TRBJ2-1|-|TRBD1|TRBV5-8
CASSFWTGRDSYNEQFF
TGTGCCAGCAGCTTCTGGACAGGCCGGGACTCCTACAATGAGCAGTTCTTC
>TRBJ2-2|-|TRBD1|TRBV5-4
CASSPARTGVTGELFF
TGTGCCAGCAGCCCGGCACGGACAGGGGTGACCGGGGAGCTGTTTTTT
>TRBJ2-7|-|TRBD1|TRBV28
CASSLSGTGEYEQYF
TGTGCCAGCAGTTTATCAGGGACAGGTGAATACGAGCAGTACTTC
>TRBJ1-5|-|TRBD1|TRBV28
CASSLRQGPNQPQHF
TGTGCCAGCAGCCTGCGACAGGGTCCCAATCAGCCCCAGCATTTT
>TRBJ2-2|-|TRBD1|TRBV19
CASSRGGGQGKTGELFF
TGTGCCAGTAGCCGAGGGGGAGGACAGGGCAAAACCGGGGAGCTGTTTTTT
>TRBJ1-4|-|TRBD1|TRBV7-9
CASSLGQGNEKLFF
TGTGCCAGCAGCCTGGGACAGGGTAATGAAAAACTGTTTTTT
>TRBJ2-3|-|-|TRBV6-5
CASSRNRDTTDTQYF
TGTGCCAGCAGTCGTAATCGGGACACCACAGATACGCAGTATTTT
>TRBJ2-5|-|TRBD1|TRBV10-2
CASFRDRGETQYF
TGCGCCAGCTTCCGGGACAGGGGCGAGACCCAGTACTTC
>TRBJ2-7|once|TRBD1|TRBV6-6
CASSYSIRQGGYF
TGTGCCAGCAGTTACTCGATAAGACAGGGGGGGTACTTC
>TRBJ2-7|few|-|TRBV28
CASSSPGRSYEQYF
TGTGCCAGCAGTTCACCAGGGCGGTCCTACGAGCAGTACTTC
>TRBJ2-1|once|TRBD2|TRBV10-3
CAISGLAGGGDEQFF
TGTGCCATCAGTGGACTAGCGGGAGGGGGCGATGAGCAGTTCTTC
>TRBJ1-1|-|TRBD1|TRBV18
CASSRQGVNTEAFF
TGTGCCAGCTCCCGACAGGGGGTGAACACTGAAGCTTTCTTT